Each of the 32 T cell receptor beta chains below was sequenced from the same sample in a study of blood T cells in healthy people across ages. Alongside a J-beta primer mix, a sample-barcoded 5' primer served in a second PCR lasting roughly 6 to 11 cycles. TCRdb independently ran MiXCR on the 5' RACE reads; one entry per CDR3 protein. Seen here are 650,000 to 1,000,000 distinct CDR3 sequences, 35% to 40% observed once, and the top ten hold roughly 13%. Sequencing was carried out using blood. The origin of the receptors is a man younger than 35 in good health.

This clonotype was observed a handful of times. The CDR3 nucleotides are TGCGCCAGCAGTGTCCCCCTAGCGGGGATCCAAGAGACCCAGTACTTC. Residues: CASSVPLAGIQETQYF. The chain has TRBV10-2 and TRBJ2-5; 9 bases are shared with TRBD2. This CDR3 contains 16 residues. Germline-derived CDR1 and CDR2 are WSHSY and SAAADI. With V trimmed by 4 bases and J by 1 base, 7 bases remained unmatched.

The chain combines TRBV4-1 with TRBJ2-3; D is unresolved. V was pared by 0 bases and J by 2 bases, with 6 bases between. This CDR3 has 14 residues. Germline values: CDR1 MGHRA, CDR2 YSYEKL. Here the CDR3 reads CASSQDAHTDTQYF. As DNA, the CDR3 is TGCGCCAGCAGCCAAGATGCGCACACAGATACGCAGTATTTT.

This clonotype was counted only a few times. This chain links TRBV7-9 with TRBJ1-6; the D is unclear. This CDR3 is built from 12 residues. The germline V gene encodes CDR1 SEHNR and CDR2 FQNEAQ (reference sequence). Trimming stripped 3 bases from V and 8 bases from J, with 5 bases between. CDR3 in DNA: TGTGCCAGCAGCTTGGATGATTCACCCCTCCACTTT. This translates into CASSLDDSPLHF.

This clonotype has a handful of counts. This chain joins TRBV5-1 and TRBJ2-1, with D possibly matching TRBD2 (6 bases). Per germline, CDR1 SGHRS and CDR2 YFSETQ. V shed 0 bases and J shed 0 bases, with 10 bases lying between them. The CDR3 has 16 residues. Written as DNA, the CDR3 is TGCGCCAGCAGCTTGGGTGGAGGGCACTCCTACAATGAGCAGTTCTTC. It specifies CASSLGGGHSYNEQFF.

V is TRBV2 and J is TRBJ2-1; D tentatively fits TRBD1 or TRBD2 (5 bases each). Germline V gene sequence: CDR1 SNHLY, CDR2 FYNNEI. This CDR3 is built from 10 residues. V shed 6 bases and J shed 12 bases, with 9 bases lying between them. The CDR3, as DNA: TGTGCCAGCAGGGTTGGGGGGCAGTTCTTC. It is translated as CASRVGGQFF.

This clonotype has more than one count but fewer than ten. CDR3 in DNA: TGCAGTGCAGGGCGGGCGATTTCTGGGGCCAACGTCCTGACTTTC. This sequence encodes CSAGRAISGANVLTF. The chain combines TRBV20-1 with TRBJ2-6; maybe TRBD2 (5 bases). The CDR3 sequence is 15 residues long. The V end was cut by 6 bases, the J end by 1 base, with 13 bases between. Per the germline V gene, CDR1 is DFQATT and CDR2 is SNEGSKA (reference sequence).

Concerning this clonotype: A much larger clone is a single base away; this may be a read error. The rearrangement links TRBV5-1 to TRBJ2-1; a possible D gene is TRBD1 (6 bases). The J call could be wrong; TRBJ2-7 is a better fit for the DNA end. CDR3 length: 16 amino acids. CDR1 is SGHRS, CDR2 YFSETQ, per germline. CDR3 residues: CASSLVTGSSYNEQYF. In DNA, the CDR3 is TGCGCCAGCAGCTTGGTCACAGGGAGCTCCTACAATGAGCAGTACTTC.

This clonotype was found a few times. A much more abundant neighbour one base away suggests this may be a read error. The chain carries TRBV12-3 or TRBV12-4 and TRBJ2-1; 11 positions agree with TRBD2. The closer fit of TRBJ2-7 to the DNA end suggests the J call may be wrong. The CDR3 is 16 amino acids. The CDR3 DNA follows: TGTGCCAGCAGTCCGGGACTAGCGGCGTCCTACAATGAGCAGTACTTC. As protein: CASSPGLAASYNEQYF.

This clonotype was recorded at least ten times. V is TRBV20-1 and J is TRBJ1-2, with no clear D. Germline V gene sequence: CDR1 DFQATT, CDR2 SNEGSKA (reference sequence). Trimming cost V 3 bases and J 4 bases, with 9 bases left between them. This CDR3 has 12 residues. As DNA, the CDR3 is TGCAGTGCTAGGACGTTGACCTATGGCTACACCTTC. Encoded protein: CSARTLTYGYTF.

The gene calls are TRBV7-9 and TRBJ2-6; tentatively, D is TRBD2 (6 bases). Germline-derived CDR1 and CDR2 are SEHNR and FQNEAQ (reference sequence). The V gene lost 5 bases and the J gene lost 4 bases, with 12 bases spanning the gap. The CDR3 contains 15 residues. CDR3: CASSLGTGGANVLTF. The CDR3, as DNA: TGTGCCAGCAGCCTCGGGACTGGAGGGGCCAACGTCCTGACTTTC. Using reference TRBV7-9 and TRBJ2-6 for the parts outside the CDR3, the full variable domain is DTGVSQNPRHKITKRGQNVTFRCDPISEHNRLYWYRQTLGQGPEFLTYFQNEAQLEKSRLLSDRFSAERPKGSFSTLEIQRTEQGDSAMYLCASSLGTGGANVLTFGAGSRLTVL.

The rearrangement links TRBV12-3 or TRBV12-4 to TRBJ2-1; 8 bases map to TRBD1. Unmatched junction bases numbered 12, after V lost 11 bases and J lost 6 bases. The CDR3 runs to 14 residues. The CDR3 spells CAGTADRAINEQFF. CDR3 DNA: TGTGCCGGCACCGCGGACAGGGCTATCAATGAGCAGTTCTTC.

This rearrangement joins TRBV9 to TRBJ2-3, with D unresolved. The CDR3 length is 14 residues. Trimming stripped 1 base from V and 2 bases from J, with 8 bases between. Germline V lookup: CDR1 SGDLS, CDR2 YYNGEE. CDR3 sequence: CASSVKVATDTQYF. The CDR3 nucleotides read TGTGCCAGCAGCGTAAAAGTAGCCACAGATACGCAGTATTTT.

The table lists this clonotype with a few counts. The V call is TRBV20-1, the J call TRBJ2-3; 7 bases align to TRBD2. The J segment lost 3 bases and the V segment lost 0 bases, leaving 9 bases of the junction unmatched. The V gene's germline CDR1 is DFQATT and CDR2 SNEGSKA (reference sequence). This CDR3 has 16 amino acids. The CDR3 here is CSARDPASGATDTQYF. CDR3 sequence (DNA): TGCAGTGCTAGAGATCCAGCTAGCGGTGCTACAGATACGCAGTATTTT.

The chain has TRBV12-3 or TRBV12-4 and TRBJ1-2; a weak D match, TRBD1 (5 bases). The ends were cut back, 4 bases at V and 3 bases at J, with 18 bases in the middle. The CDR3 extends over 16 amino acids. The CDR3 DNA reads TGTGCCAGCAGTTATCTTGTCGGGGGTTCGGACTATGGCTACACCTTC. This gives the protein CASSYLVGGSDYGYTF.

The CDR3 DNA reads as TGTGCCAGCAGTTTTACAGGGTTCGGGACAAAGGCTTTCTTT. Amino acid sequence: CASSFTGFGTKAFF. The rearrangement uses TRBV12-3 or TRBV12-4 and TRBJ1-1; possibly TRBD1 for D (6 bases). V lost 3 bases and J 11 bases, leaving 19 bases between the germline ends. The CDR3 consists of 14 residues.

This clonotype was seen a handful of times. CDR3 protein: CASSVYGGGTDTQYF. For the CDR3, the DNA is TGTGCCAGCAGCGTCTACGGGGGGGGTACAGATACGCAGTATTTT. The chain is built from TRBV9 and TRBJ2-3; 8 bases line up with TRBD2. The CDR3 totals 15 residues. In germline, CDR1 is SGDLS, CDR2 YYNGEE. V gave up 2 bases and J gave up 3 bases; unmatched junction bases: 5.

The chain links TRBV7-9 to TRBJ2-3, with 9 bases that match TRBD2. Unmatched junction bases numbered 8, after V lost 3 bases and J lost 10 bases. This CDR3 spans 14 amino acids. CDR1 is SEHNR and CDR2 is FQNEAQ in the germline V gene (reference sequence). The CDR3 is CASSLGLADNAQYF. The CDR3 DNA is TGTGCCAGCAGCTTGGGACTAGCTGATAATGCGCAGTATTTT.

This clonotype was recorded a few times. The chain couples TRBV27 to TRBJ2-1, with a weak D call TRBD2 (6 bases). V shed 1 base and J shed 6 bases, with 10 bases lying between them. From germline, CDR1 is MNHEY and CDR2 SMNVEV (reference sequence). CDR3 length: 14 residues. CDR3 in DNA: TGTGCCAGCAGTTTATTTGGGGGGAGCAATGAGCAGTTCTTC. Amino acid sequence: CASSLFGGSNEQFF.

This clonotype was seen more than once but under ten times. The chain recombines TRBV12-3 or TRBV12-4 with TRBJ2-5; 8 bases agree with TRBD1. The CDR3 sequence is 14 residues long. J lost 3 bases, V lost 4 bases, and 4 bases had no gene match. The DNA for the CDR3 is TGTGCCAGCAGTTGGGACAGGAAAAAAGAGACCCAGTACTTC. It encodes CASSWDRKKETQYF.

This clonotype was seen only a few times. The chain couples TRBV6-2 or TRBV6-3 to TRBJ1-5; D possibly corresponds to TRBD1 (5 bases). With 2 bases removed from V and 4 bases from J, the gap between germline ends came to 9 bases. Germline CDR1 and CDR2: MNHEY and SVGEGT. CDR3 length: 14 amino acids. For the CDR3, the DNA is TGTGCCAGCAGTTACCGGACACGGAATCAGCCCCAGCATTTT. It codes for CASSYRTRNQPQHF.

V is TRBV3-1 and J is TRBJ2-7, with 9 bases aligning to TRBD2. CDR1 is LGHDT, CDR2 YNNKEL, per germline (reference sequence). V shed 3 bases, J shed 2 bases, and the junction held 5 bases outside the gene matches. This CDR3 has 15 residues. Written as DNA, the CDR3 is TGTGCCAGCAGCCAGATAGCGGGGGAGCCCTACGAGCAGTACTTC. Protein sequence: CASSQIAGEPYEQYF.

A few counts support this clonotype. The chain employs TRBV7-2 and TRBJ1-1; D is perhaps TRBD1 (6 bases). CDR3 length equals 14 residues. Trimming shortened V by 1 base and J by 8 bases, and 14 bases separated the two germline ends. CDR1 and CDR2 from the germline V gene are SGHTA and FQGNSA. DNA of the CDR3: TGTGCCAGCAGCTTAGATTCGGGGGCTAGGGAAGCTTTCTTT. It codes for CASSLDSGAREAFF.

The rearrangement joins TRBV20-1 to TRBJ2-5; 10 bases are shared with TRBD2. This CDR3 has 15 residues. V lost 0 bases and J lost 7; bases outside the gene matches: 8. Germline V gives CDR1 DFQATT, CDR2 SNEGSKA (reference sequence). CDR3 DNA: TGCAGTGCTAGAGATTCTGAGCGGGGGGGCGCGACCCAGTACTTC. This gives the protein CSARDSERGGATQYF.

This sequence joins TRBV12-3 or TRBV12-4 and TRBJ1-2; D gene ambiguous. This CDR3 comprises 16 residues. Trimming stripped 3 bases from V and 2 bases from J, with 16 bases between. DNA for the CDR3: TGTGCCAGCAGTTTTAACGGGAGAGTCGGGAACTATGGCTACACCTTC. This gives the protein CASSFNGRVGNYGYTF.

This sequence joins TRBV6-2 or TRBV6-3 and TRBJ1-1; no reliable D call. The length of the CDR3 is 12 residues. Germline V lookup: CDR1 MNHEY, CDR2 SVGEGT. V was shortened by 2 bases and J by 7 bases, with 8 bases between the two germline ends. The CDR3 nucleotides are TGTGCCAGCAGTTACCCCGGCAGTGAAGCTTTCTTT. Amino acids: CASSYPGSEAFF.

The chain links TRBV6-2 or TRBV6-3 to TRBJ2-3, with 11 bases lining up with TRBD2. V lost 6 bases, J lost 6 bases, and 14 bases stayed unmatched. The V gene's germline CDR1 is MNHEY and CDR2 SVGEGT. The length of the CDR3 is 17 residues. For the CDR3, the DNA is TGTGCCAGCAGACGAACAGACCGTAGCGGGGGGGCGGATACGCAGTATTTT. Encoded protein: CASRRTDRSGGADTQYF.

This clonotype was seen a single time. At one end, the junction sequence differs from germline, possibly due to a read error. V usage is TRBV29-1 and J usage is TRBJ1-4; 8 bases fit TRBD1. Germline values: CDR1 SQVTM, CDR2 ANQGSEA. CDR3 length equals 13 residues. The CDR3 spells CSVGDRPNENLFF. Written as DNA, the CDR3 is TGCAGCGTTGGGGACAGGCCAAATGAAAACCTGTTTTTT.

This clonotype was counted only a few times. The rearrangement links TRBV4-3 to TRBJ1-2, with D hard to call. With 0 bases removed from V and 2 bases from J, the gap between germline ends came to 10 bases. Per germline, CDR1 LGHNA and CDR2 YSLEER. The CDR3 totals 15 residues. CDR3 nucleotides: TGCGCCAGCAGCCAAGACCCTGGTCGGAACTATGGCTACACCTTC. Translation: CASSQDPGRNYGYTF.

In regard to this clonotype: Since a much larger clone is just one base distant, this may be a read error. The V gene is TRBV20-1, the J gene TRBJ2-3; 8 bases are a match to TRBD1. The DNA end favors TRBJ1-5, so the J call may be wrong. Germline assignment: CDR1 DFQATT and CDR2 SNEGSKA (reference sequence). The CDR3 runs 15 residues. CDR3 region: CSATGTQGATDTQHF. As DNA, the CDR3 is TGCAGTGCTACCGGAACCCAGGGGGCCACAGATACGCAGCATTTT.

This chain uses TRBV7-2 with TRBJ2-7, with D perhaps matching TRBD1 (5 bases). V lost 4 bases and J 5 bases, leaving 12 bases between the germline ends. Germline CDR1 SGHTA, CDR2 FQGNSA. The CDR3 runs to 13 residues. The CDR3 loop is CASSSQNRNEQYF. In DNA form, the CDR3 reads TGTGCCAGCAGCTCCCAGAACAGGAACGAGCAGTACTTC.

The chain uses TRBV4-1 and TRBJ1-1; D is undetermined. The CDR3 contains 15 residues. Germline-derived CDR1 and CDR2 are MGHRA and YSYEKL. V lost 4 bases and J lost 1, with 13 bases in between. CDR3 in amino acids: CASSPWARQNTEAFF. CDR3 DNA sequence: TGCGCCAGCAGCCCATGGGCAAGACAGAACACTGAAGCTTTCTTT.

This clonotype has ten or more counts. The rearrangement joins TRBV7-3 to TRBJ1-4; no firm D call. Germline CDR1 reads SGHTA; CDR2 reads FQGTGA. The CDR3 has 15 amino acids. Trimming took off 3 bases at V and 3 bases at J, with 11 bases between the two ends. The CDR3 sequence: CASSLEAAPNEKLFF. The CDR3 region has the DNA TGTGCCAGCAGCTTGGAGGCGGCTCCTAATGAAAAACTGTTTTTT.